This T cell receptor (beta chain) is drawn from a study of CD8+CD57+ T cells in acquired aplastic anemia. Study-wide context: On average, sorted CD4+ and CD8+ cells gave 3.2 ug of DNA.

Both TCR beta VDJ combination and CDR3 sequence profiling were carried out. Genomic DNA was the template for this profiling. TCRdb passed the reads through MiXCR, listing each CDR3 protein once. The sample consists of under 500,000 distinct CDR3 sequences, 25% to 40% of them appearing once. Flow cytometry had shown expanded CD8+CD57+ cells in the patients chosen for sequencing. The enrolled patients all had severe acquired aplastic anemia. The clonotype was recovered from a human donor with aplastic anemia. The sequencing input was sorted CD4+, CD8+, or CD8+CD57+ T cells (not recorded which) from PBMCs.

As DNA, the CDR3 is TGTGCCAGCAGTCTTGGGATCCTAGGCCCTAAGGGGGGGCGACGGGGCTACACCTTC. Its protein is CASSLGILGPKGGRRGYTF. The chain combines TRBV28 with TRBJ1-2, with D possibly matching TRBD1 (6 bases). The V gene lost 5 bases and the J gene lost 8 bases, with 33 bases spanning the gap. Germline CDR1 and CDR2: MDHEN and SYDVKM. There are 19 residues in the CDR3.